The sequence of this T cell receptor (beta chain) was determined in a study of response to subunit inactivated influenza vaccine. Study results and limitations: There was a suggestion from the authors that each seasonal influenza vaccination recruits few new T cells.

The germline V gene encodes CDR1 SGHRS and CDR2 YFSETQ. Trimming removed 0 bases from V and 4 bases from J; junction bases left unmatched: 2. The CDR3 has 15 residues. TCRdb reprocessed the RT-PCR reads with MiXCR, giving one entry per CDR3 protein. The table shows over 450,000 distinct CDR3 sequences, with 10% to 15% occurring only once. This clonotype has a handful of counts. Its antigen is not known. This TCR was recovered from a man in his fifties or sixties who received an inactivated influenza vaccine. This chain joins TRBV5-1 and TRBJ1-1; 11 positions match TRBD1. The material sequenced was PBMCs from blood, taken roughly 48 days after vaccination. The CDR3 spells CASSLVGTGGTEAFF. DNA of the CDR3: TGCGCCAGCAGCTTGGTAGGGACAGGGGGCACTGAAGCTTTCTTT. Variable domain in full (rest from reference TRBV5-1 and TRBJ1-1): KAGVTQTPRYLIKTRGQQVTLSCSPISGHRSVSWYQQTPGQGLQFLFEYFSETQRNKGNFPGRFSGRQFSNSRSEMNVSTLELGDSALYLCASSLVGTGGTEAFFGQGTRLTVV.